This T cell receptor (beta chain) appears in the sequencing data of a study of blood T cell repertoires in COVID-19. Study at large: The United States, Italy and Spain supplied acute and convalescent COVID-19 samples. The analysed material was cDNA or gDNA that came from T cells, B-cell-depleted T cells, or PBMCs.

This clone turned up a few times. How the authors handled the data: Reference gene primers were amplified, and this amplification served to estimate nucleated cell counts. The protocol was immunoSEQ multiplex PCR, while the TCRdb copy is restricted to in-frame clones and leaves out a portion. Clone size and V and J calls were adopted from that table, with D and trimming inferred from the DNA. This table has about 240,000 clones, roughly four fifths appearing once. The TCR comes from a man younger than 45 who had recovered from COVID-19. Material for sequencing was peripheral blood.

The CDR3 DNA follows: TGTGCCAGCAGTGAACAGCTGGCAGGAAGTAATTCACCCCTCCACTTT. Translating gives CASSEQLAGSNSPLHF. The gene calls are TRBV6-1 and TRBJ1-6; D ambiguous. Trimming removed 2 bases from V and 6 bases from J, with 14 bases in between. The germline V gene has CDR1 MNHNS and CDR2 SASEGT. The CDR3 sequence is 16 residues long.